What follows are 30 T cell receptor beta chains derived from one specimen sequenced in a study of shared clonotypes between healthy human individuals. Naive CD8 cells lacked CD45RO, underwent positive selection for CCR7 and left out terminally differentiated effector memory CD45RA+ cells. Measured with immunoSEQ multiplex PCR; TCRdb has only the in-frame clones, and not every one. This sample has about 590,000 clones; roughly 95% occur once, and the top ten carry 0.11%. Specimen: naive CD8+ T cells sorted from blood. Receptor source: a woman in her twenties or thirties in good health.

The J gene is TRBJ2-7, the V gene TRBV13, with 8 bases lining up with TRBD1. Germline-derived CDR1 and CDR2 are PRHDT and FYEKMQ (reference sequence). The CDR3 loop spans 15 amino acids. Unmatched junction bases numbered 9, after V lost 5 bases and J lost 3 bases. The DNA for the CDR3 is TGTGCCAGCAGCAGCAGGGGGCGCTTTGTCTACGAGCAGTACTTC. This codes for CASSSRGRFVYEQYF. Drawing the rest from reference TRBV13 and TRBJ2-7, the complete variable domain is AAGVIQSPRHLIKEKRETATLKCYPIPRHDTVYWYQQGPGQDPQFLISFYEKMQSDKGSIPDRFSAQQFSDYHSELNMSSLELGDSALYFCASSSRGRFVYEQYFGPGTRLTVT.

The rearrangement joins TRBV19 to TRBJ2-7; TRBD2 matches at 7 bases. Germline CDR1 reads LNHDA; CDR2 reads SQIVND (reference sequence). Trimming removed 3 bases from V and 0 bases from J; junction bases left unmatched: 5. CDR3 length: 15 residues. The CDR3 DNA reads as TGTGCCAGTAGTATGGTGGGAGGGAGCTCCTACGAGCAGTACTTC. Protein: CASSMVGGSSYEQYF.

This chain uses TRBV15 with TRBJ2-5, with D possibly TRBD2 on 6 matching bases. CDR1 and CDR2 (germline): LNHNV, YYDKDF (reference sequence). The length of the CDR3 is 17 residues. The V end lost 1 base, the J end lost 5 bases, and 20 bases lay between the germline ends. The CDR3 DNA sequence: TGTGCCACCAGCAGAGGGGGGGTCGGAGGGGTTATCGAGACCCAGTACTTC. It is translated as CATSRGGVGGVIETQYF.

The chain uses TRBV6-5 and TRBJ2-1; 9 bases map to TRBD2. V was clipped by 5 bases and J by 4 bases; unmatched bases: 6. Germline V lookup: CDR1 MNHEY, CDR2 SVGAGI. The CDR3 is 15 residues long. The CDR3: CASSPWREGYNEQFF. The CDR3 bases are TGTGCCAGCAGTCCGTGGCGGGAGGGTTACAATGAGCAGTTCTTC.

The rearrangement joins TRBV5-6 to TRBJ2-7; possibly TRBD1 or TRBD2 for D (5 bases each). V shed 4 bases and J shed 5 bases, with 16 bases lying between them. This CDR3 contains 14 residues. CDR1 and CDR2 from the germline V gene are SGHDT and YYEEEE. CDR3 sequence reads: CASSTGTNLDEQYF. The CDR3 DNA sequence: TGTGCCAGCAGCACCGGGACCAACCTCGACGAGCAGTACTTC.

This chain connects TRBV7-9 to TRBJ2-1; the match to TRBD2 covers 9 bases. CDR1 is SEHNR, CDR2 FQNEAQ, per germline (reference sequence). This CDR3 has 15 residues. Trimming took 3 bases from V and 12 from J; bases not matched to a gene: 12. CDR3 residues: CASSFIAGADFAQFF. The CDR3 region has the DNA TGTGCCAGCAGCTTTATAGCGGGAGCGGACTTTGCGCAGTTCTTC.

The rearrangement uses TRBV4-2 and TRBJ2-7, with TRBD2 matching over 9 bases. The V gene end was trimmed by 5 bases and the J gene end by 3 bases; junction bases not matched to a gene: 8. The CDR3 contains 15 residues. Germline assignment: CDR1 LGHNA and CDR2 YNFKEQ. The CDR3 is CASSTPAGGIYEQYF. The CDR3, as DNA: TGTGCCAGCAGCACTCCAGCGGGAGGTATCTACGAGCAGTACTTC.

The rearrangement uses TRBV5-8 and TRBJ1-5; D remains ambiguous. The V gene lost 2 bases and the J gene lost 0 bases, with 21 bases spanning the gap. Per the germline V gene, CDR1 is SGHTS and CDR2 is YDEGEE. This CDR3 is built from 19 residues. The CDR3 here is CASSFGKSQTEFSNQPQHF. For the CDR3, the DNA is TGTGCCAGCAGCTTTGGAAAGAGCCAGACGGAATTTAGCAATCAGCCCCAGCATTTT.

This clone occurred a few times. The chain employs TRBV4-2 and TRBJ1-1; no definite D call. With 5 bases removed from V and 4 bases from J, the gap between germline ends came to 14 bases. Germline CDR1 reads LGHNA; CDR2 reads YNFKEQ. This CDR3 has 14 residues. The CDR3: CASSGEHWSTEAFF. As DNA, the CDR3 is TGTGCCAGCAGCGGAGAGCACTGGAGCACTGAAGCTTTCTTT.

This chain uses TRBV27 with TRBJ2-1; 8 bases match TRBD1. This CDR3 is built from 14 residues. Germline CDR1 MNHEY, CDR2 SMNVEV (reference sequence). The ends lost 5 bases at V and 7 bases at J; junction bases unmatched: 7. Here the CDR3 reads CASSIRDRSNEQFF. CDR3 sequence (DNA): TGTGCCAGCAGTATCCGGGACAGGTCTAATGAGCAGTTCTTC.

The V and J genes are TRBV29-1 and TRBJ2-7; D perhaps matches TRBD1 (6 bases). The V and J ends lost 0 bases and 2 bases respectively, with 11 bases between them. Germline V CDR1 and CDR2: SQVTM, ANQGSEA. The CDR3 loop spans 14 amino acids. CDR3 in DNA: TGCAGCGTTGAAGATACGGACAGTCCCTACGAGCAGTACTTC. Translation gives CSVEDTDSPYEQYF.

The chain couples TRBV5-4 to TRBJ2-7; TRBD1 matches 10 bases. V was pared by 0 bases and J by 0 bases, with 3 bases of the junction left unmatched. CDR3 length equals 16 residues. Germline V gene lookup returns CDR1 SGHNT and CDR2 YYREEE (reference sequence). CDR3 nucleotides: TGTGCCAGCAGCTTGGAGACAGGGGGCTACTCCTACGAGCAGTACTTC. Translated: CASSLETGGYSYEQYF. Combining the CDR3 with reference TRBV5-4 and TRBJ2-7 gives the whole variable domain ETGVTQSPTHLIKTRGQQVTLRCSSQSGHNTVSWYQQALGQGPQFIFQYYREEENGRGNFPPRFSGLQFPNYSSELNVNALELDDSALYLCASSLETGGYSYEQYFGPGTRLTVT.

This chain connects TRBV11-2 to TRBJ2-7, with a tentative D call TRBD2 (6 bases). V was trimmed by 0 bases and J by 3 bases, leaving 15 bases between them. The CDR3 is 16 amino acids. Germline V gives CDR1 SGHAT, CDR2 FQNNGV. CDR3 in amino acids: CASSLELAGPNYEQYF. DNA of the CDR3: TGTGCCAGCAGCTTAGAGTTGGCGGGGCCCAACTACGAGCAGTACTTC.

This clone was recorded once. This CDR3 is also generated by other DNA sequences in the sample. CDR3 in amino acids: CASSPGPSYEQYF. CDR3 coding DNA: TGTGCCAGCAGCCCGGGTCCCTCCTACGAGCAGTACTTC. This chain uses TRBV7-3 with TRBJ2-7, with no clear D. Between the trimmed V and J ends, which lost 5 bases and 0 bases, there was a span of 8 bases. This CDR3 region has 13 residues. The V gene's germline CDR1 is SGHTA and CDR2 FQGTGA.

This chain connects TRBV7-9 to TRBJ1-1; no definite D call. The V and J ends lost 5 bases and 8 bases respectively, with 12 bases between them. Per germline, CDR1 SEHNR and CDR2 FQNEAQ (reference sequence). The CDR3 loop spans 12 amino acids. The CDR3 coding sequence is TGTGCCAGCAGCCATATCAAAGCGGAAGCTTTCTTT. This encodes CASSHIKAEAFF.

Comments on this clone: Other nucleotide sequences in the sample specify the same CDR3. CDR3 nucleotides: TGTGCCAGCAGTCCAGGGACTAGCGGGAGGGGGGAGCAGTACTTC. Amino acid sequence: CASSPGTSGRGEQYF. V and J are TRBV27 and TRBJ2-7, with TRBD2 matching over 16 bases. The CDR3 is 15 residues long. Germline V CDR1 and CDR2: MNHEY, SMNVEV (reference sequence). V lost 5 bases, J lost 7 bases, and 5 bases stayed unmatched.

The V and J genes are TRBV9 and TRBJ2-1, with 14 bases lining up with TRBD2. This CDR3 is built from 17 residues. J was trimmed by 7 bases and V by 0 bases; bases with no gene match: 6. Germline V CDR1 and CDR2: SGDLS, YYNGEE. CDR3: CASSVEPRTSGRNEQFF. CDR3 nucleotide sequence: TGTGCCAGCAGCGTAGAGCCCCGGACTAGCGGGAGGAATGAGCAGTTCTTC.

J is TRBJ2-3 and V is TRBV30; TRBD2 matches 12 bases. The CDR3 covers 18 residues. Germline assignment: CDR1 GTSNPN and CDR2 SVGIG (reference sequence). V was clipped by 0 bases and J by 1 base; unmatched bases: 8. DNA for the CDR3: TGTGCCTGGAGTGTAGGGCTAGCGGGAGGGCCAGGCACAGATACGCAGTATTTT. Its protein is CAWSVGLAGGPGTDTQYF.

Concerning this clone: The sample holds other DNA sequences that translate to the same CDR3. The rearrangement uses TRBV4-1 and TRBJ2-5; unclear D gene. CDR3 length equals 12 residues. Deletions cut 0 bases from V and 4 bases from J, with 3 bases between. Looked up from germline, CDR1 is MGHRA and CDR2 is YSYEKL. CDR3 coding DNA: TGCGCCAGCAGCCAAGAGGGAGAGACCCAGTACTTC. It translates to CASSQEGETQYF.

This clone was seen more than once but under ten times. This chain connects TRBV7-9 to TRBJ2-5; D perhaps matches TRBD2 (6 bases). This CDR3 has 13 amino acids. The germline V gene has CDR1 SEHNR and CDR2 FQNEAQ (reference sequence). The germline V and J ends were trimmed by 5 bases and 1 base, with 8 bases remaining between them. The CDR3 DNA reads as TGTGCCAGCAGCGTGACTAGCCAAGAGACCCAGTACTTC. Its translation: CASSVTSQETQYF.

The V and J genes are TRBV7-8 and TRBJ2-5; a possible D gene is TRBD2 (6 bases). V was shortened by 4 bases and J by 1 base, with 19 bases between the two germline ends. Germline CDR1 is SGHVS and CDR2 is FQNEAQ. The CDR3 contains 17 residues. This chain's CDR3 is CASSSFPGLRFQETQYF. The CDR3 bases are TGTGCCAGCAGCTCGTTCCCGGGACTTCGATTCCAAGAGACCCAGTACTTC.

V is TRBV5-1 and J is TRBJ1-1, with D unresolved. The CDR3 is 17 residues long. V was clipped by 0 bases and J by 0 bases, with 15 bases between them. Germline loops: CDR1 SGHRS, CDR2 YFSETQ. The CDR3 region is CASSLGQQFPLNTEAFF. The CDR3 DNA reads TGCGCCAGCAGCTTGGGGCAGCAATTCCCTTTGAACACTGAAGCTTTCTTT.

The chain is built from TRBV6-6 and TRBJ2-1; possible D gene TRBD2, 6 bases. CDR3 size: 15 residues. V was shortened by 6 bases and J by 3 bases, with 15 bases between the two germline ends. Germline V gene sequence: CDR1 MNHNY, CDR2 SVGAGI (reference sequence). CDR3 DNA sequence: TGTGCCAGCAGGACCGTGGAGGAGGGCTACAATGAGCAGTTCTTC. This encodes CASRTVEEGYNEQFF.

This sequence joins TRBV27 and TRBJ2-1, with 11 nucleotides matching TRBD1. Germline assignment: CDR1 MNHEY and CDR2 SMNVEV (reference sequence). Trimming at V came to 5 bases and at J to 7 bases, leaving 7 bases not matched to a gene. This CDR3 spans 15 amino acids. The CDR3 bases are TGTGCCAGCAGTCCTGGGACAGGGGGATGGAATGAGCAGTTCTTC. Translation gives CASSPGTGGWNEQFF.

This chain joins TRBV19 and TRBJ1-5; no firm D call. CDR1 is LNHDA and CDR2 is SQIVND in the germline V gene (reference sequence). With 2 bases removed from V and 8 bases from J, the gap between germline ends came to 10 bases. The CDR3 runs to 13 residues. CDR3 in amino acids: CASSIMDEEPQHF. In nucleotides, the CDR3 is TGTGCCAGTAGTATAATGGACGAGGAGCCCCAGCATTTT.

This chain connects TRBV5-1 to TRBJ2-1; D possibly matches TRBD1 or TRBD2 (5 bases each). CDR3 length: 16 residues. V lost 0 bases and J lost 5, with 15 bases in between. In germline, CDR1 is SGHRS, CDR2 YFSETQ. This chain's CDR3 is CASSLARAGTNNEQFF. CDR3 in DNA: TGCGCCAGCAGCTTGGCCCGGGCAGGGACCAACAATGAGCAGTTCTTC.

J is TRBJ2-1 and V is TRBV27; tentatively, D is TRBD1 (6 bases). V shed 1 base and J shed 7 bases, with 11 bases lying between them. Germline CDR1 and CDR2: MNHEY and SMNVEV (reference sequence). The CDR3 consists of 14 residues. The CDR3 sequence is CASSLLAGQNEQFF. CDR3 coding DNA: TGTGCCAGCAGTTTATTAGCCGGACAGAATGAGCAGTTCTTC.

The CDR3 protein is CASSLAATGGSETQYF. In DNA, the CDR3 is TGCGCCAGCAGCTTGGCGGCTACGGGCGGGAGTGAGACCCAGTACTTC. The rearrangement uses TRBV5-1 and TRBJ2-5; TRBD2 matches at 7 bases. With V trimmed by 0 bases and J by 5 bases, 10 bases remained unmatched. Germline V gene data show CDR1 as SGHRS and CDR2 as YFSETQ. This CDR3 comprises 16 residues.

V is TRBV9 and J is TRBJ2-1; D unresolved. CDR1 and CDR2 (germline): SGDLS, YYNGEE. V lost 3 bases and J lost 8, with 15 bases in between. The CDR3 contains 14 residues. CDR3 in amino acids: CASSAPPRLDEQFF. The CDR3 region has the DNA TGTGCCAGCAGCGCTCCCCCCAGACTGGATGAGCAGTTCTTC.

The chain links TRBV6-1 to TRBJ2-7, with D possibly matching TRBD1 (6 bases). The germline V and J ends were trimmed by 2 bases and 3 bases, with 11 bases remaining between them. Germline V lookup: CDR1 MNHNS, CDR2 SASEGT. CDR3 length equals 14 residues. The chain's CDR3 is CASSEWDILYEQYF. In DNA form, the CDR3 reads TGTGCCAGCAGTGAATGGGACATCCTCTACGAGCAGTACTTC.